These 10 T cell receptor beta chains originate from one sample sequenced in a study of OX40 agonist ivuxolimab in advanced cancers. TCRdb keeps only in-frame clones here, not all; method: immunoSEQ multiplex PCR. The table lists 65,000 to 90,000 clones, 85% to 90% of them singletons. Sample: CD4+ or CD8+ T cells sorted from blood, taken in a trial of the OX40 agonist ivuxolimab. These receptors were obtained from an adult with an advanced solid tumor such as melanoma, head and neck, liver or kidney cancer.

The chain joins TRBV6-1 to TRBJ2-7, with 9 bases aligning to TRBD1. V lost 5 bases, J lost 3 bases, and 5 bases stayed unmatched. This CDR3 has 14 amino acids. Per germline, CDR1 MNHNS and CDR2 SASEGT. DNA for the CDR3: TGTGCCAGCAGTAGGACAGGGGTATTCTACGAGCAGTACTTC. Its translation: CASSRTGVFYEQYF.

The chain recombines TRBV11-2 with TRBJ2-3, with a tentative D call TRBD2 (5 bases). Deletions cut 2 bases from V and 2 bases from J, with 11 bases between. Germline V gene sequence: CDR1 SGHAT, CDR2 FQNNGV. The CDR3 extends over 15 amino acids. The DNA for the CDR3 is TGTGCCAGCAGCTTATCGGCGGGTATCACAGATACGCAGTATTTT. As protein: CASSLSAGITDTQYF.

The chain links TRBV7-3 to TRBJ2-5, with 15 bases aligning to TRBD2. CDR3 size: 15 residues. Germline V gene lookup returns CDR1 SGHTA and CDR2 FQGTGA. Losses at the gene ends were 3 bases for V and 4 bases for J; bases not matched to a gene: 0. The DNA of the CDR3 is TGTGCCAGCAGCTTGGGACTAGCGGGAGGAGAGACCCAGTACTTC. Its translation: CASSLGLAGGETQYF.

This chain uses TRBV27 with TRBJ1-4; D is unresolved. The ends were cut back, 5 bases at V and 0 bases at J, with 10 bases in the middle. The CDR3 is made up of 15 amino acids. Germline-derived CDR1 and CDR2 are MNHEY and SMNVEV (reference sequence). The CDR3, as DNA: TGTGCCAGCAGTCTTAAGTTTGCAACTAATGAAAAACTGTTTTTT. Its translation: CASSLKFATNEKLFF.

The chain employs TRBV6-4 and TRBJ1-6; the D is unclear. CDR3 length: 13 residues. The germline gives CDR1 MRHNA, CDR2 SNTAGT. V was pared by 6 bases and J by 11 bases, with 14 bases between. The CDR3 is CASSPTAGAPLHF. CDR3 sequence (DNA): TGTGCCAGCAGCCCCACTGCCGGGGCACCCCTCCACTTT.

The rearrangement joins TRBV15 to TRBJ2-4, with a weak D call TRBD2 (6 bases). The ends were cut back, 6 bases at V and 7 bases at J, with 16 bases in the middle. Germline CDR1 reads LNHNV; CDR2 reads YYDKDF (reference sequence). This CDR3 region has 14 residues. CDR3 in DNA: TGTGCCACCAGTAAGAGGAGGGGCGGGAACATTCAGTACTTC. It specifies CATSKRRGGNIQYF. Together with reference TRBV15 and TRBJ2-4, the CDR3 gives the full variable domain: DAMVIQNPRYQVTQFGKPVTLSCSQTLNHNVMYWYQQKSSQAPKLLFHYYDKDFNNEADTPDNFQSRRPNTSFCFLDIRSPGLGDTAMYLCATSKRRGGNIQYFGAGTRLSVL.

The V call is TRBV27, the J call TRBJ1-5; D not certain. V was clipped by 3 bases and J by 7 bases, with 7 bases between them. Germline V lookup: CDR1 MNHEY, CDR2 SMNVEV (reference sequence). The CDR3 spans 12 residues. As DNA, the CDR3 is TGTGCCAGCAGTTTGAGAGGCCAGCCCCAGCATTTT. Protein product: CASSLRGQPQHF.

This sequence joins TRBV18 and TRBJ2-3; 8 nucleotides align to TRBD1. Losses at the gene ends were 2 bases for V and 0 bases for J; bases not matched to a gene: 10. The germline gives CDR1 KGHSH, CDR2 LQKENI. CDR3 size: 18 residues. Here the CDR3 reads CASSPRDRGKASTDTQYF. CDR3 bases: TGTGCCAGCTCACCAAGAGACAGGGGAAAAGCTAGCACAGATACGCAGTATTTT. Using reference TRBV18 and TRBJ2-3 for the parts outside the CDR3, the full variable domain is NAGVMQNPRHLVRRRGQEARLRCSPMKGHSHVYWYRQLPEEGLKFMVYLQKENIIDESGMPKERFSAEFPKEGPSILRIQQVVRGDSAAYFCASSPRDRGKASTDTQYFGPGTRLTVL.

The V and J genes are TRBV7-8 and TRBJ2-1; D is unclear. CDR3 length: 16 amino acids. Germline lookup yields CDR1 SGHVS and CDR2 FQNEAQ. The V gene lost 3 bases and the J gene lost 0 bases, with 12 bases spanning the gap. The CDR3, as DNA: TGTGCCAGCAGCTTGGCCTCCGGGCGCTCCTACAATGAGCAGTTCTTC. This sequence encodes CASSLASGRSYNEQFF.

The chain has TRBV10-1 and TRBJ2-2; D is undetermined. The CDR3 extends over 14 amino acids. Trimming took 8 bases from V and 7 from J, leaving 17 bases between them. The germline CDR1 and CDR2 sequences are WNHNN and SYGVQD (reference sequence). CDR3 region: CASPPSESGGELFF. The CDR3 nucleotides are TGCGCCAGCCCTCCAAGCGAATCGGGCGGGGAGCTGTTTTTT.